The next 12 T cell receptor beta chains were all read from a single sample in a study of blood T cell repertoires in COVID-19. TCRdb's table, derived via immunoSEQ multiplex PCR, lists solely in-frame clones and lacks some. The sample holds about 130,000 clones, 65% to 85% seen once. The sample was peripheral blood. All receptors come from a man between 25 and 39 years old with COVID-19, enrolled during active disease.

This chain links TRBV19 with TRBJ1-5; 9 bases map to TRBD1. CDR3 length: 15 residues. Germline CDR1 reads LNHDA; CDR2 reads SQIVND (reference sequence). The V and J ends lost 4 bases and 3 bases, in that order; junction bases with no gene match: 4. The chain's CDR3 is CASSTDRGNNQPQHF. CDR3 bases: TGTGCCAGTAGTACGGACAGGGGCAACAATCAGCCCCAGCATTTT.

The rearrangement joins TRBV7-9 to TRBJ1-2; TRBD1 matches at 10 bases. With 5 bases clipped from V and 6 bases from J, the junction kept 12 bases outside the gene matches. CDR1 is SEHNR and CDR2 is FQNEAQ in the germline V gene (reference sequence). CDR3 length equals 16 residues. The DNA for the CDR3 is TGTGCCAGCAGCCGCCCCGGGACAGGGGAGAGAGATGGCTACACCTTC. Amino acid sequence: CASSRPGTGERDGYTF.

V gene TRBV6-6 combines with J gene TRBJ2-1; the match to TRBD2 covers 10 bases. The CDR3 extends over 15 amino acids. V was pared by 6 bases and J by 5 bases, with 7 bases of the junction left unmatched. Germline V gene data show CDR1 as MNHNY and CDR2 as SVGAGI (reference sequence). The CDR3 coding sequence is TGTGCCAGCAGGGCACCGGGACTAGCGAACAATGAGCAGTTCTTC. Residues: CASRAPGLANNEQFF.

CDR3 sequence (DNA): TGTGGCAGTATCCTCTCCTACAATGAGCAGTTCTTC. Its protein is CGSILSYNEQFF. The rearrangement joins TRBV30 to TRBJ2-1; unclear D gene. The CDR3 length is 12 residues. Germline CDR1 GTSNPN, CDR2 SVGIG (reference sequence).

The chain couples TRBV15 to TRBJ2-3; D gene ambiguous. Trimming pared 0 bases from V and 2 bases from J, leaving 12 bases between. Per germline, CDR1 LNHNV and CDR2 YYDKDF (reference sequence). CDR3 length: 16 amino acids. CDR3: CATSREVGVTTDTQYF. For the CDR3, the DNA is TGTGCCACCAGCAGAGAAGTTGGAGTTACCACAGATACGCAGTATTTT.

V gene TRBV4-1 combines with J gene TRBJ2-1, with a weak D call TRBD2 (6 bases). With 5 bases removed from V and 7 bases from J, the gap between germline ends came to 15 bases. CDR1 MGHRA and CDR2 YSYEKL come from the germline V gene. This CDR3 spans 14 amino acids. The CDR3: CASSETGVYNEQFF. The CDR3 bases are TGCGCCAGCAGCGAGACGGGAGTCTATAATGAGCAGTTCTTC.

The chain carries TRBV29-1 and TRBJ1-6, with D perhaps matching TRBD1 (6 bases). Trimming cost V 2 bases and J 5 bases, with 7 bases left between them. The CDR3 contains 13 residues. The germline gives CDR1 SQVTM, CDR2 ANQGSEA. The CDR3: CSVETGHNSPLHF. CDR3 coding DNA: TGCAGCGTTGAAACAGGGCATAATTCACCCCTCCACTTT.

This chain links TRBV28 with TRBJ1-2; 8 nucleotides agree with TRBD1. V lost 6 bases to trimming and J lost 5 bases; unmatched junction nucleotides: 8. The CDR3 is 14 residues long. Germline-derived CDR1 and CDR2 are MDHEN and SYDVKM. The CDR3 reads CASRQDRVPYGYTF. The DNA of the CDR3 is TGTGCCAGCAGACAGGACAGGGTTCCATATGGCTACACCTTC.

This sequence joins TRBV7-8 and TRBJ2-7, with D possibly matching TRBD1 (6 bases). V dropped 4 bases and J dropped 2 bases, with 15 bases sitting between them. Germline-derived CDR1 and CDR2 are SGHVS and FQNEAQ. CDR3 size: 15 residues. The CDR3 DNA reads as TGTGCCAGCAGCTCGCTGAGACAGGCGACCTACGAGCAGTACTTC. As protein: CASSSLRQATYEQYF.

This chain connects TRBV6-5 to TRBJ2-7; possible D gene TRBD2, 6 bases. The CDR3 spans 15 residues. The germline gives CDR1 MNHEY, CDR2 SVGAGI. V was pared by 6 bases and J by 0 bases, with 15 bases between. DNA of the CDR3: TGTGCCAGCAGGGATTCACGGGGGTCCTCCTACGAGCAGTACTTC. Translating gives CASRDSRGSSYEQYF.

This chain uses TRBV6-5 with TRBJ2-7; D may be TRBD1 (6 bases). The CDR3 extends over 12 amino acids. Per the germline V gene, CDR1 is MNHEY and CDR2 is SVGAGI. Deletions cut 11 bases from V and 0 bases from J, with 11 bases between. As DNA, the CDR3 is TGTGCCGGTAGGACAGACTCCTACGAGCAGTACTTC. It translates to CAGRTDSYEQYF.

The CDR3 is CASSLTVDNTEAFF. For the CDR3, the DNA is TGCGCCAGCAGCTTGACAGTAGACAACACTGAAGCTTTCTTT. J is TRBJ1-1 and V is TRBV5-1; D is unresolved. The CDR3 loop spans 14 amino acids. Between the trimmed V and J ends, which lost 1 base and 2 bases, there was a span of 9 bases. CDR1 is SGHRS and CDR2 is YFSETQ in the germline V gene.